This T cell receptor beta chain was identified during a study of siplizumab effects on memory and regulatory T cells. This CDR3 is built from 13 residues. In germline, CDR1 is SEHNR, CDR2 FQNEAQ (reference sequence). The V and J ends lost 3 bases and 6 bases respectively, with 9 bases between them. The method was immunoSEQ multiplex PCR; TCRdb's version includes in-frame clones alone and lacks a portion of them. The sample has 80,000 to 130,000 clones; 91% are singletons. What was sequenced was CD4+ T cells sorted from blood. The clonotype comes from a human donor in good health. Some clones in this sample may be carry-over from other donors' samples. The chain carries TRBV7-9 and TRBJ2-1, with D unresolved. The CDR3 coding sequence is TGTGCCAGCAGCTTGATTTCATCCAATGAGCAGTTCTTC. Translated, it gives CASSLISSNEQFF.